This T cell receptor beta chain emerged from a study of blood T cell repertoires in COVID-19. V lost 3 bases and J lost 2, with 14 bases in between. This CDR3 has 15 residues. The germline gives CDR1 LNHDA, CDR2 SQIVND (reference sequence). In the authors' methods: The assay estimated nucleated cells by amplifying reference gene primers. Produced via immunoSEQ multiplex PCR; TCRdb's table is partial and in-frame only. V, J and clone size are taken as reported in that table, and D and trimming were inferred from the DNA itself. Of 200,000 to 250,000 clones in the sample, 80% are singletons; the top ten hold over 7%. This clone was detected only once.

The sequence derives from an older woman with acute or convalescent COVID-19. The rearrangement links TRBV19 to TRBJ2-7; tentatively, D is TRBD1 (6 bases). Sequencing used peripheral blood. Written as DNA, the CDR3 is TGTGCCAGTAGTATCCCAGGACAGATTACCTACGAGCAGTACTTC. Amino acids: CASSIPGQITYEQYF.